This T cell receptor beta chain was recorded in a study of blood T cells in healthy people across ages. PCR was performed a second time for roughly 6 to 12 cycles using a sample-barcoded 5' primer and a J-beta primer mix. TCRdb re-analysed the 5' RACE reads in MiXCR, keeping a single row per CDR3 protein. Among 800,000 to 950,000 distinct CDR3 sequences listed, about 27% were seen once. Between the trimmed V and J ends, which lost 2 bases and 7 bases, there was a span of 12 bases. The CDR3 spans 13 residues. Germline CDR1 and CDR2: MNHEY and SVGAGI. Study-wide findings and caveats: Relative to aged donors, long-lived donors carried more naive CD4+ cells and displayed higher diversity.

Concerning this clonotype: Antigen unknown.

This sample was also put to use in a study of T cells of mothers and their children.

This TCR came from a woman aged 40 to 50 in good health. The specimen sequenced was blood. The chain recombines TRBV6-5 with TRBJ2-7; tentative D call: TRBD2 (6 bases). CDR3 residues: CASSYLGGDEQYF. The CDR3 region has the DNA TGTGCCAGCAGTTACCTTGGCGGGGATGAGCAGTACTTC.